Given below is one T cell receptor (beta chain) in context. The clone's antigen remains unknown. No base qualities exist here, and no much larger clone lies one base off it. This specimen belongs to a study of control samples from healthy donors and cancer patients (dated by TCRdb to about 2020). The library was made by the immunoSEQ multiplex PCR assay. The immuneACCESS repertoire file appears here via TCRdb, limited to in-frame rearrangements. These files lack a portion of the clones; in checked studies, under half of the deficit traces to unresolved V genes, and the cause of the others is not known. A total of roughly 88,000 clones appear in this sample, more than 85% of them only once. The biggest ten clones account for 8% of the sample. V loses 0 bases, J loses 1 base, and the germline ends lie 13 bases apart. For CDR1 and CDR2, the germline V gene lists SQVTM and ANQGSEA. The CDR3 starts with the cysteine, ends with the phenylalanine, and has 16 residues. The sequence is cut down to CDR3 DNA, 48 bases in frame from base 1.

Material: blood. The receptor comes from a man younger than 35 in good health. The sequence links TRBV29-1 to TRBJ2-1; the D segment cannot be called with confidence. The nucleotides read TGCAGCGTTGAAGATCGAGTGTATAGGTCCTACAATGAGCAGTTCTTC. Translated, it reads CSVEDRVYRSYNEQFF.